The 7 T cell receptor beta chains below all came from one sample that was sequenced in a study of T cell responses to AZD1222 COVID-19 vaccine. Clones were read by immunoSEQ multiplex PCR, and TCRdb kept only the in-frame ones, dropping some. The data contain over 110,000 clones, roughly nine tenths of them singletons. The specimen was peripheral blood, collected 28 days after the second AZD1222 dose. These receptors originate from an adult who received the AZD1222 COVID-19 vaccine.

CDR3 region: CARSPRPSGGRVGEKLFF. Here the CDR3 DNA reads TGTGCCAGAAGCCCGCGTCCCTCAGGGGGCCGGGTGGGTGAAAAACTGTTTTTT. J is TRBJ1-4 and V is TRBV7-5; no check of the table's D call, TRBD1, against the DNA was made. TRBV7-5 is termed a pseudogene. The CDR3 spans 18 residues.

The chain joins TRBV15 to TRBJ1-5; D is undetermined. V was trimmed by 3 bases and J by 3 bases, leaving 3 bases between them. CDR1 and CDR2 (germline): LNHNV, YYDKDF (reference sequence). The CDR3 loop spans 12 amino acids. The CDR3 bases are TGTGCCACCAGCAGTCCCAATCAGCCCCAGCATTTT. This translates into CATSSPNQPQHF.

This chain links TRBV7-3 with TRBJ2-2; D unresolved. Germline assignment: CDR1 SGHTA and CDR2 FQGTGA. The CDR3 is made up of 12 amino acids. Trimming shortened V by 1 base and J by 7 bases, and 4 bases separated the two germline ends. The chain's CDR3 is CASSLNLGELFF. In nucleotides, the CDR3 is TGTGCCAGCAGCTTAAATCTCGGGGAGCTGTTTTTT.

This rearrangement joins TRBV10-3 to TRBJ2-1; D is ambiguous. Germline CDR1 is ENHRY and CDR2 is SYGVKD. Trimming removed 0 bases at V and 2 bases at J, with 2 bases between. CDR3 length: 13 residues. DNA of the CDR3: TGTGCCATCAGTGAGTCGCCCTACAATGAGCAGTTCTTC. It translates to CAISESPYNEQFF.

This clone was seen only once. This rearrangement joins TRBV11-2 to TRBJ1-2, with D unresolved. Trimming left V 1 base short and J 1 base short, with 13 bases between. The CDR3 length is 16 residues. Germline assignment: CDR1 SGHAT and CDR2 FQNNGV. Here the CDR3 reads CASSLGGFRLNYGYTF. The CDR3, as DNA: TGTGCCAGCAGCTTAGGTGGGTTCCGGCTTAACTATGGCTACACCTTC.

By sample fraction, this clone is medium-sized. CDR3 region: CASSPGGGGKYEQYF. The DNA for the CDR3 is TGTGCCAGCAGCCCAGGTGGAGGGGGTAAATACGAGCAGTACTTC. The gene calls are TRBV7-2 and TRBJ2-7; D may match TRBD1 or TRBD2 (6 bases each). Between the trimmed V and J ends, which lost 5 bases and 4 bases, there was a span of 18 bases. This CDR3 has 15 amino acids. Germline V gene data show CDR1 as SGHTA and CDR2 as FQGNSA.

This clone was counted between two and nine times. The rearrangement links TRBV19 to TRBJ1-5; D is ambiguous. Germline assignment: CDR1 LNHDA and CDR2 SQIVND (reference sequence). The CDR3 is 13 residues long. Deletions cut 6 bases from V and 2 bases from J, with 8 bases between. The CDR3 region has the DNA TGTGCCAGTAGACCCGCAGGCAATCAGCCCCAGCATTTT. Its protein product is CASRPAGNQPQHF. The entire variable domain, with the rest obtained from reference TRBV19 and TRBJ1-5, is as follows: DGGITQSPKYLFRKEGQNVTLSCEQNLNHDAMYWYRQDPGQGLRLIYYSQIVNDFQKGDIAEGYSVSREKKESFPLTVTSAQKNPTAFYLCASRPAGNQPQHFGDGTRLSIL.